Described below is a single T cell receptor (beta chain) sequence and its context. What it recognizes is unknown. This entry belongs to a study of shared clonotypes between healthy human individuals. Deletions cut 3 bases from V and 3 bases from J, with 15 bases between. The CDR3 is 16 amino acids. Germline values: CDR1 LNHNV, CDR2 YYDKDF (reference sequence). General study points: An expected dependence of interdonor clonotype sharing on sequencing depth was noted.

The study drew all its donors from Caucasian adults living in Nashville, Tennessee. An even split of each subset's genomic DNA across several immunoSEQ plates was performed. Produced via immunoSEQ multiplex PCR; TCRdb's table is partial and in-frame only. The table lists roughly 490,000 clones, roughly four fifths of them singletons. The sequenced material came from PBMCs. The rearrangement uses TRBV15 and TRBJ1-5; maybe TRBD1 (6 bases). This TCR came from a middle-aged woman in good health. Some clones in this sample may be carry-over from other donors' samples. In nucleotides, the CDR3 is TGTGCCACCAGCAGCTTGGGAGGGGGGGTCAATCAGCCCCAGCATTTT. Amino acid sequence: CATSSLGGGVNQPQHF.